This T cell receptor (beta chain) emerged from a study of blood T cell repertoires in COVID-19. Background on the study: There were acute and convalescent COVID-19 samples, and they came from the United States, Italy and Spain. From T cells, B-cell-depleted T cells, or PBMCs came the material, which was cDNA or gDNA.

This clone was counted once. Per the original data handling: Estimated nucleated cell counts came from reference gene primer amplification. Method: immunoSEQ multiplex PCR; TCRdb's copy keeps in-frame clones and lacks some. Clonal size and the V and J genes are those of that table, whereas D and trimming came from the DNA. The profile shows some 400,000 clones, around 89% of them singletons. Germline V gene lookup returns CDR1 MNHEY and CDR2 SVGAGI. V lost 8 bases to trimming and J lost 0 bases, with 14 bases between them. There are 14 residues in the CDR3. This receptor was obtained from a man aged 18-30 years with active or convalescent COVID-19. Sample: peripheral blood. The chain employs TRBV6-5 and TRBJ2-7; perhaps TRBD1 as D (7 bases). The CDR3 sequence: CASERGDSSYEQYF. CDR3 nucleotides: TGTGCCAGCGAAAGGGGGGACAGCTCCTACGAGCAGTACTTC.